What follows are 9 T cell receptor beta chains derived from one specimen sequenced in a study of Ad26.COV2.S vaccination and SARS-CoV-2 variants. TCRdb keeps only in-frame clones here, not all; method: immunoSEQ multiplex PCR. The sample lists about 400,000 clones; 89% were seen once. Treatment here: 15 to 20 received Ad26.COV2.S at low or high dose, single or two shots; about five received placebo; per-sample allocation not given. Vaccine and placebo recipients were sampled on day 63 after the first injection. This sample comprised peripheral blood, obtained in a trial of Ad26.COV2.S vaccine versus placebo. The origin of the receptors is a person aged 18 to 65 who received the Ad26.COV2.S COVID-19 vaccine or a placebo.

The chain couples TRBV7-6 to TRBJ2-5, with a tentative D call TRBD2 (6 bases). V lost 5 bases and J lost 3, with 10 bases in between. Looked up from germline, CDR1 is SGHVS and CDR2 is FNYEAQ. There are 13 residues in the CDR3. CDR3 nucleotide sequence: TGTGCCAGCAGCCAACGGGAGAAAGAGACCCAGTACTTC. Translating gives CASSQREKETQYF.

J is TRBJ2-1 and V is TRBV5-1; D possibly uses TRBD1 or TRBD2 (5 bases each). V was cut by 1 base and J by 4 bases, with 15 bases left in between. The germline gives CDR1 SGHRS, CDR2 YFSETQ. The CDR3 is 16 residues long. CDR3 amino acids: CASSLRSGTAYNEQFF. The CDR3 bases are TGCGCCAGCAGCTTGAGGTCTGGGACGGCTTACAATGAGCAGTTCTTC.

V usage is TRBV19 and J usage is TRBJ2-7; the D is unclear. Trimming pared 4 bases from V and 3 bases from J, leaving 13 bases between. CDR3 length: 14 residues. Germline V lookup: CDR1 LNHDA, CDR2 SQIVND (reference sequence). CDR3 sequence reads: CASSTNSRLYEQYF. For the CDR3, the DNA is TGTGCCAGTAGTACGAACAGTCGTCTCTACGAGCAGTACTTC.

The chain is built from TRBV7-9 and TRBJ1-3, with unresolved D. The CDR3 is 14 residues long. Germline assignment: CDR1 SEHNR and CDR2 FQNEAQ (reference sequence). V was cut by 7 bases and J by 0 bases, with 10 bases left in between. CDR3 loop: CASNSAGSGNTIYF. The CDR3 DNA sequence: TGTGCCAGCAACTCGGCGGGCTCTGGAAACACCATATATTTT.

This chain links TRBV5-4 with TRBJ2-1, with 11 positions matching TRBD2. The CDR3 extends over 15 amino acids. V trimming: 4 bases; J trimming: 5 bases; junction bases outside the gene matches: 5. Looked up from germline, CDR1 is SGHNT and CDR2 is YYREEE (reference sequence). The CDR3 nucleotides are TGTGCCAGCAGCGCCAGGACTAGCGGGCACAATGAGCAGTTCTTC. This sequence encodes CASSARTSGHNEQFF.

The V gene is TRBV3-1 (or the pseudogene TRBV3-2), the J gene TRBJ2-3; 10 nucleotides agree with TRBD1. The CDR3 loop spans 17 amino acids. The V and J ends lost 4 bases and 1 base, in that order; junction bases with no gene match: 8. In germline, CDR1 is LGHDT, CDR2 YNNKEL (reference sequence). CDR3 residues: CASSRPGTGVGTDTQYF. The CDR3 DNA reads as TGTGCCAGCAGCCGTCCCGGGACAGGGGTAGGCACAGATACGCAGTATTTT.

The V call is TRBV2, the J call TRBJ1-2, with TRBD1 matching 8 bases. The germline CDR1 and CDR2 sequences are SNHLY and FYNNEI. Losses at the gene ends were 3 bases for V and 7 bases for J; bases not matched to a gene: 4. The CDR3 runs to 13 residues. Here the CDR3 DNA reads TGTGCCAGCAGTGACGGTACAGGGGGTGGCTACACCTTC. This translates into CASSDGTGGGYTF. Filled out from reference TRBV2 and TRBJ1-2, the complete variable domain reads EPEVTQTPSHQVTQMGQEVILRCVPISNHLYFYWYRQILGQKVEFLVSFYNNEISEKSEIFDDQFSVERPDGSNFTLKIRSTKLEDSAMYFCASSDGTGGGYTFGSGTRLTVV.

Remarks on this clone: One end of the junction fails to match germline, which may point to a read error. CDR3 residues: CASREASYEQFF. In DNA form, the CDR3 reads TGTGCCAGCAGGGAAGCTAGTTACGAGCAGTTCTTC. V and J are TRBV2 and TRBJ2-1; D not resolved. This CDR3 spans 12 amino acids. Germline CDR1 and CDR2: SNHLY and FYNNEI.

With respect to this clone: The germline gene is not matched at one end of the junction; a read error may be the cause. This chain links TRBV13 with TRBJ2-7; 8 bases are a match to TRBD2. Germline CDR1 reads PRHDT; CDR2 reads FYEKMQ (reference sequence). The CDR3 spans 13 residues. The CDR3 DNA is TGTGCCGGCAGCTTAGCGGGGCTATACGAGCAGTACTTC. Translated: CAGSLAGLYEQYF.